Shown below are 26 T cell receptor beta chains from a single sample sequenced in a study of preoperative IRX-2 immunotherapy in early breast cancer. The treatment: preoperative locoregional IRX-2 cytokine immunotherapy. Data came from immunoSEQ multiplex PCR; TCRdb stores just in-frame clones and leaves some out. The repertoire holds roughly 34,000 clones, just under 90% seen once, with approximately 1.5% in the top ten. The input for sequencing was tumor tissue, taken after IRX-2 immunotherapy. These receptors all come from a human donor with breast cancer.

The chain joins TRBV19 to TRBJ1-2; TRBD1 is a possible D gene (5 bases). There are 14 residues in the CDR3. Trimming shortened V by 3 bases and J by 4 bases, and 12 bases separated the two germline ends. CDR1 and CDR2 from the germline V gene are LNHDA and SQIVND (reference sequence). The CDR3 is CASSIAGIVYGYTF. The CDR3 DNA reads as TGTGCCAGTAGTATCGCAGGGATCGTCTATGGCTACACCTTC.

V gene TRBV6-7 combines with J gene TRBJ2-7; TRBD2 matches 11 bases. TRBV6-7 is an open reading frame, and its role is uncertain. CDR3 size: 16 residues. V shed 7 bases and J 7 bases; nucleotides not matched to a gene: 15. The chain's CDR3 is CASTIGTSGGIREQYV. CDR3 DNA: TGTGCCAGCACCATCGGAACTAGCGGGGGTATCCGGGAGCAGTACGTC.

The V and J genes are TRBV11-3 and TRBJ2-6; D unresolved. Trimming took off 1 base at V and 4 bases at J, with 8 bases between the two ends. Per the germline V gene, CDR1 is SGHNT and CDR2 is YENEEA. CDR3 length equals 15 residues. The CDR3 is CASSLGAQGANVLTF. The CDR3 DNA sequence: TGTGCCAGCAGCTTAGGGGCCCAAGGGGCCAACGTCCTGACTTTC.

The chain combines TRBV6-8 with TRBJ2-3; 7 nucleotides agree with TRBD2. CDR3 length: 15 amino acids. The junction had 5 bases not matched to a gene; V was cut back by 5 bases and J by 0 bases. The germline V gene has CDR1 MNHGY and CDR2 SAAAGT. CDR3 sequence reads: CASSAGTKSTDTQYF. As DNA, the CDR3 is TGTGCCAGCAGTGCAGGGACTAAAAGCACAGATACGCAGTATTTT.

The chain carries TRBV19 and TRBJ2-5; D call uncertain. The CDR3 runs to 15 residues. V was cut by 7 bases and J by 0 bases, with 15 bases left in between. From germline, CDR1 is LNHDA and CDR2 SQIVND (reference sequence). CDR3 loop: CASKRSDPYQETQYF. CDR3 sequence (DNA): TGTGCCAGTAAGAGGAGCGACCCGTACCAAGAGACCCAGTACTTC. Full variable domain (missing parts from reference TRBV19 and TRBJ2-5): DGGITQSPKYLFRKEGQNVTLSCEQNLNHDAMYWYRQDPGQGLRLIYYSQIVNDFQKGDIAEGYSVSREKKESFPLTVTSAQKNPTAFYLCASKRSDPYQETQYFGPGTRLLVL.

The chain has TRBV19 and TRBJ2-1, with D unclear. The V end was cut by 3 bases, the J end by 0 bases, with 6 bases between. CDR3 length equals 14 residues. The germline gives CDR1 LNHDA, CDR2 SQIVND (reference sequence). The CDR3 nucleotides are TGTGCCAGTAGTATCGACGGCTCCTACAATGAGCAGTTCTTC. Its protein is CASSIDGSYNEQFF.

This clone has a handful of counts. V and J are TRBV11-3 and TRBJ2-1; D possibly uses TRBD1 or TRBD2 (5 bases each). The germline gives CDR1 SGHNT, CDR2 YENEEA. Trimming shortened V by 5 bases and J by 8 bases, and 16 bases separated the two germline ends. The CDR3 length is 14 residues. The CDR3 DNA sequence: TGTGCCAGCAGCCCCCGCGAGGGGTTGGATGAGCAGTTCTTC. Protein: CASSPREGLDEQFF.

The genes are TRBV11-1 and TRBJ2-4; 10 nucleotides line up with TRBD1. Per germline, CDR1 SGHAT and CDR2 FQDESV (reference sequence). This CDR3 is built from 16 residues. Trimming cost V 5 bases and J 2 bases; bases outside gene matches: 6. The CDR3 here is CASSADRGFTKNIQYF. DNA for the CDR3: TGTGCCAGCAGCGCGGACAGGGGGTTTACCAAAAACATTCAGTACTTC.

This chain joins TRBV19 and TRBJ1-2; D possibly corresponds to TRBD1 (5 bases). Germline V gene sequence: CDR1 LNHDA, CDR2 SQIVND (reference sequence). This CDR3 spans 13 amino acids. V shed 5 bases and J shed 5 bases, with 12 bases lying between them. The DNA for the CDR3 is TGTGCCAGTAGTGAGAGGGGTGGATATGGCTACACCTTC. This codes for CASSERGGYGYTF.

The chain combines TRBV29-1 with TRBJ1-2; 8 bases are a match to TRBD1. CDR3 length: 14 residues. Germline assignment: CDR1 SQVTM and CDR2 ANQGSEA. Trimming removed 3 bases from V and 7 bases from J; junction bases left unmatched: 10. The CDR3 reads CSVENLDRAAGYTF. The CDR3 DNA is TGCAGCGTTGAGAACCTGGACAGGGCGGCTGGCTACACCTTC.

The rearrangement uses TRBV29-1 and TRBJ1-1; D gene ambiguous. The CDR3 runs to 12 residues. V was shortened by 7 bases and J by 3 bases, with 12 bases between the two germline ends. Germline V CDR1 and CDR2: SQVTM, ANQGSEA. As DNA, the CDR3 is TGCAGCGCGAGGGTTTTGGACACTGAAGCTTTCTTT. Its protein product is CSARVLDTEAFF. The variable domain in full, completed from reference TRBV29-1 and TRBJ1-1, reads SAVISQKPSRDICQRGTSLTIQCQVDSQVTMMFWYRQQPGQSLTLIATANQGSEATYESGFVIDKFPISRPNLTFSTLTVSNMSPEDSSIYLCSARVLDTEAFFGQGTRLTVV.

The chain's CDR3 is CASSYSFTGARGNSKTQYF. The CDR3 region has the DNA TGTGCCAGCAGTTACTCGTTCACAGGGGCCAGGGGGAATTCAAAGACCCAGTACTTC. The J gene is TRBJ2-5, the V gene TRBV6-8; 7 bases agree with TRBD1. The CDR3 covers 19 residues. Trimming took 0 bases from V and 6 from J; bases not matched to a gene: 19. Germline values: CDR1 MNHGY, CDR2 SAAAGT.

This clone was observed a few times. The chain is built from TRBV6-8 and TRBJ1-5, with D perhaps matching TRBD1 (5 bases). V lost 7 bases to trimming and J lost 0 bases, with 7 bases between them. The CDR3 contains 13 residues. CDR1 is MNHGY and CDR2 is SAAAGT in the germline V gene. CDR3 in DNA: TGTGCCAGCACCGACAGTAGCAATCAGCCCCAGCATTTT. It encodes CASTDSSNQPQHF.

The V call is TRBV12-1, the J call TRBJ1-1. TRBV12-1 is flagged as a pseudogene. The CDR3 sequence is 15 residues long. DNA for the CDR3: TGTGCCACCCCGGAGGGTTCTGCCGAGAACACTGAAGCTTTCTTT. This translates into CATPEGSAENTEAFF.

The chain recombines TRBV11-3 with TRBJ1-1, with D possibly being TRBD1 (5 bases). The CDR3 loop spans 14 amino acids. The germline V gene encodes CDR1 SGHNT and CDR2 YENEEA. V lost 6 bases to trimming and J lost 6 bases, with 17 bases between them. The CDR3 here is CASRPAGRVSEAFF. The CDR3 DNA is TGTGCCAGCAGGCCGGCAGGGAGAGTCTCTGAAGCTTTCTTT.

The chain recombines TRBV19 with TRBJ1-5; D unresolved. Germline CDR1 is LNHDA and CDR2 is SQIVND (reference sequence). Trimming stripped 2 bases from V and 6 bases from J, with 8 bases between. This CDR3 has 13 residues. The CDR3, as DNA: TGTGCCAGTAGTATAATGAAGGGTCAGCCCCAGCATTTT. Translated, it gives CASSIMKGQPQHF.

This clone was picked up one time. The gene calls are TRBV7-8 and TRBJ1-5; unclear D gene. Trimming removed 3 bases at V and 1 base at J, with 10 bases between. The germline V gene has CDR1 SGHVS and CDR2 FQNEAQ. The CDR3 covers 15 residues. The CDR3 region is CASSFAGRSNQPQHF. CDR3 DNA: TGTGCCAGCAGCTTTGCGGGCAGGAGCAATCAGCCCCAGCATTTT.

The chain joins TRBV7-1 to TRBJ1-2; 9 positions agree with TRBD1. TRBV7-1 belongs to the ORF category, with a function that is uncertain. V lost 3 bases and J lost 8; bases outside the gene matches: 4. The CDR3 loop spans 13 amino acids. CDR3: CASSSGTGFGYTF. CDR3 DNA sequence: TGTGCCAGCAGCTCCGGGACAGGGTTCGGCTACACCTTC.

CDR3 sequence: CASSFRRGQSTDTQYF. As DNA, the CDR3 is TGTGCCAGCAGCTTCAGAAGGGGGCAGAGCACAGATACGCAGTATTTT. The genes are TRBV11-3 and TRBJ2-3; 7 bases match TRBD1. This CDR3 spans 16 amino acids. Germline V CDR1 and CDR2: SGHNT, YENEEA. The junction had 6 bases not matched to a gene; V was cut back by 3 bases and J by 0 bases. The variable domain in full, with the rest retrieved from reference TRBV11-3 and TRBJ2-3, is EAGVVQSPRYKIIEKKQPVAFWCNPISGHNTLYWYLQNLGQGPELLIRYENEEAVDDSQLPKDRFSAERLKGVDSTLKIQPAELGDSAVYLCASSFRRGQSTDTQYFGPGTRLTVL.

The V call is TRBV6-8, the J call TRBJ1-1; the match to TRBD1 covers 9 bases. The germline V gene has CDR1 MNHGY and CDR2 SAAAGT. Germline trimming cut 0 bases from V and 3 bases from J; bases unmatched to any gene: 2. This CDR3 has 15 residues. Here the CDR3 DNA reads TGTGCCAGCAGTTACTCCCGGGACAGGGACACTGAAGCTTTCTTT. The encoded protein is CASSYSRDRDTEAFF.

This chain joins TRBV6-8 and TRBJ1-1; D is perhaps TRBD1 (6 bases). Looked up from germline, CDR1 is MNHGY and CDR2 is SAAAGT. The CDR3 covers 13 residues. Trimming left V 2 bases short and J 4 bases short, with 8 bases between. Here the CDR3 reads CASSYTGATEAFF. CDR3 nucleotides: TGTGCCAGCAGTTACACGGGGGCCACTGAAGCTTTCTTT.

In nucleotides, the CDR3 is TGCGCCAGCAGCTTGGGGTACTTCGACAGCTACTATGGCTACACCTTC. This encodes CASSLGYFDSYYGYTF. The V and J genes are TRBV5-1 and TRBJ1-2, with D perhaps TRBD1 (5 bases). Germline lookup yields CDR1 SGHRS and CDR2 YFSETQ. The CDR3 extends over 16 amino acids. The germline V and J ends were trimmed by 0 bases and 3 bases, with 15 bases remaining between them.

The V gene is TRBV11-3, the J gene TRBJ2-7; 7 nucleotides agree with TRBD1. This CDR3 spans 14 amino acids. V was clipped by 3 bases and J by 5 bases; unmatched bases: 7. Germline CDR1 and CDR2: SGHNT and YENEEA. CDR3 loop: CASSFRGQGNEQYF. CDR3 sequence (DNA): TGTGCCAGCAGCTTTAGGGGGCAGGGTAACGAGCAGTACTTC.

V is TRBV11-3 and J is TRBJ2-7, with 8 bases aligning to TRBD1. Germline V CDR1 and CDR2: SGHNT, YENEEA. J lost 3 bases, V lost 5 bases, and 9 bases had no gene match. The CDR3 is 15 residues long. The CDR3 DNA reads as TGTGCCAGCAGCCAAACCGGGACAGGACTCTACGAGCAGTACTTC. This gives the protein CASSQTGTGLYEQYF.

J is TRBJ2-2 and V is TRBV11-3; no reliable D call. The CDR3 is 14 residues long. V was trimmed by 6 bases and J by 1 base, leaving 9 bases between them. Germline V gene data show CDR1 as SGHNT and CDR2 as YENEEA. This chain's CDR3 is CASSVILNTGELFF. CDR3 nucleotides: TGTGCCAGCAGTGTGATCCTGAACACCGGGGAGCTGTTTTTT.

V is TRBV5-1 and J is TRBJ1-5; a possible D gene is TRBD1 (6 bases). Trimming shortened V by 0 bases and J by 3 bases, and 10 bases separated the two germline ends. This CDR3 has 15 residues. Per germline, CDR1 SGHRS and CDR2 YFSETQ. As DNA, the CDR3 is TGCGCCAGCAGCTTGGCGGGACATATCAATCAGCCCCAGCATTTT. Protein: CASSLAGHINQPQHF.